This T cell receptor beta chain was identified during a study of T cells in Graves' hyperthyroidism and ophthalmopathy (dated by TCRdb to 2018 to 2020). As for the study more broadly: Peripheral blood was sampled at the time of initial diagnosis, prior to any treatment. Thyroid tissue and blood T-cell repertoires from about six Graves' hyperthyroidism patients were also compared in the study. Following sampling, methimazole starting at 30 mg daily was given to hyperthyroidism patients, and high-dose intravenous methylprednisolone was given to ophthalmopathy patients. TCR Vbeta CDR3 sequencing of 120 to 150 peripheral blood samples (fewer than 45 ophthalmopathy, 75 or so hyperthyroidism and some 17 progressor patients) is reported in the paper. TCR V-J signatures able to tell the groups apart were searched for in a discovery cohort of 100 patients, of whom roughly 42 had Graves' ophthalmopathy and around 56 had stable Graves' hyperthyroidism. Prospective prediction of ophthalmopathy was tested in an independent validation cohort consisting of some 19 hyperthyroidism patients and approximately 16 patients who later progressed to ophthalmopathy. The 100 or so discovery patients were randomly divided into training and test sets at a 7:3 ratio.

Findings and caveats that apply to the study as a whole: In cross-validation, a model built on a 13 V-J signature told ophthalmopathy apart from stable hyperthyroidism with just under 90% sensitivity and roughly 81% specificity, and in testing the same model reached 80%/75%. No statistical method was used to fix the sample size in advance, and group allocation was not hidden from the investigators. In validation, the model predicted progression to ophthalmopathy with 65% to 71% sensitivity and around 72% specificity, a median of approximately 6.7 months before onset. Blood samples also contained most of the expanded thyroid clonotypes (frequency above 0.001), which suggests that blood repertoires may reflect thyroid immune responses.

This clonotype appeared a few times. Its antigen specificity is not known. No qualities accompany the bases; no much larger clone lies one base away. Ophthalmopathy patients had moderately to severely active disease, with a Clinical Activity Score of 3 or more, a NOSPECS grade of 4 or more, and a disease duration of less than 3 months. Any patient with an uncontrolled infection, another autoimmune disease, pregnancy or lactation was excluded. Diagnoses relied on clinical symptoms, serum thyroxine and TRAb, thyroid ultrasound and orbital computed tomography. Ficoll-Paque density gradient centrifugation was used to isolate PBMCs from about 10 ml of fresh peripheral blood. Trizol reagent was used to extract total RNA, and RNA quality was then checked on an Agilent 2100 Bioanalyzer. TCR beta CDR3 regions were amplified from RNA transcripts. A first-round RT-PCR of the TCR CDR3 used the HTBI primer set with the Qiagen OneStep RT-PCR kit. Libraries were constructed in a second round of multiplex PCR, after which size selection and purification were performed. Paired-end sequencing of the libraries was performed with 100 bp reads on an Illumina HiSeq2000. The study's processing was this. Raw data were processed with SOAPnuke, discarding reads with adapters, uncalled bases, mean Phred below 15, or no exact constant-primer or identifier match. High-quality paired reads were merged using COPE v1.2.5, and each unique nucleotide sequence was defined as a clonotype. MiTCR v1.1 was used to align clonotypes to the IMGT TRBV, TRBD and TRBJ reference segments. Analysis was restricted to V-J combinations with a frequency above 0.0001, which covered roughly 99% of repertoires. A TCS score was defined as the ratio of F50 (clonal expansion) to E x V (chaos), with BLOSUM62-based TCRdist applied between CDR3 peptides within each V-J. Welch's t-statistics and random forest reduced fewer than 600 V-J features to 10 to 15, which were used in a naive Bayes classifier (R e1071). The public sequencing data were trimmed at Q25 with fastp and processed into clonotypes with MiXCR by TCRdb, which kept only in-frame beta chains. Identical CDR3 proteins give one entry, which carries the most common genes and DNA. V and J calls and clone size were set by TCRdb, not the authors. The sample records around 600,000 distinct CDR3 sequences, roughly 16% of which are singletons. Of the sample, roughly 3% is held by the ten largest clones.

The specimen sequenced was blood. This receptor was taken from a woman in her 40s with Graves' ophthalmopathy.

The CDR3 protein is CSVEGLDSGNTIYF. In nucleotide form, the sequence is TGCAGCGTTGAGGGACTTGACTCTGGAAACACCATATATTTT. Recombination joined TRBV29-1 with TRBJ1-3; the D gene is possibly TRBD1, with 5 bases matching. CDR1 and CDR2 were assigned from the germline V gene as SQVTM and ANQGSEA. The trim is 3 bases for V and 0 bases for J, with a gap of 9 bases between the germline ends. The CDR3 runs 14 amino acids, cysteine and phenylalanine included. This entry keeps only the CDR3 DNA: 42 bases, framed from base 1.